This T cell receptor (beta chain) was sequenced in a study of sequential checkpoint blockade in melanoma. Whole-study context: Randomization was 1:1 between first-line nivolumab→ipilimumab and ipilimumab→nivolumab. After nivolumab or ipilimumab alone, over 20 patients had week-13 rebiopsies.

Study-level findings and limits: Patients with week-13 increases in T-cell fraction and clonality benefited about 30 times more often.

Assay used: immunoSEQ multiplex PCR; TCRdb lists only in-frame clones, some missing. Of about 12,000 clones listed, about 28% were seen once; the top ten hold approximately 16%. This CDR3 is built from 15 residues. CDR1 is SQVTM, CDR2 ANQGSEA, per germline. The V segment lost 3 bases and the J segment 2 bases; nucleotides outside the gene matches: 6. To note about this clone: The antigen remains unidentified.

Treatment: randomized to nivolumab then ipilimumab (arm A) or the reverse (arm B). DNA-damaging chemotherapy had not been given to any patient beforehand. This rearrangement joins TRBV29-1 to TRBJ2-2; TRBD1 matches 7 bases. Sequencing was performed on tumor tissue (inferred from file names), taken from a patient given nivolumab and ipilimumab in sequence. The source is a human donor with melanoma. This CDR3 is CSVETGTVNTGELFF. In DNA form, the CDR3 reads TGCAGCGTTGAGACCGGGACAGTCAACACCGGGGAGCTGTTTTTT.